These T cell receptor beta chains were read from a single sample in a study of graft-versus-host responses after intestinal transplantation. Their target antigens are unknown. The assay was immunoSEQ multiplex PCR, and TCRdb's table has in-frame clones only and misses some. Among 85,000 to 90,000 clones listed, almost 90% were seen once. The sample consisted of unstimulated CD4+ T cells sorted from spleen or lymph node cells, taken before intestinal transplant. Source of these receptors: a human donor who received an intestinal transplant. Both conserved end residues are part of each CDR3. The order of the fields is J gene, V gene, clone size, D gene, CDR3 protein, CDR3 DNA. D genes are given only for firm matches. Rows may omit the clone size; those that give it use once, few, many or a size class.

j_gene: TRBJ2-7
v_gene: TRBV4-1
abundance: NA
d_gene: NA
CDR3aa: CASSQVGDGYEQYF
CDR3nt: TGCGCCAGCAGCCAAGTCGGTGATGGCTACGAGCAGTACTTC

j_gene: TRBJ2-5
v_gene: TRBV19
abundance: NA
d_gene: NA
CDR3aa: CASSTGHQETQYF
CDR3nt: TGTGCCAGTAGTACAGGCCACCAAGAGACCCAGTACTTC

j_gene: TRBJ1-3
v_gene: TRBV6-6
abundance: NA
d_gene: NA
CDR3aa: CASSYEGNTIYF
CDR3nt: TGTGCCAGCAGTTACGAGGGAAACACCATATATTTT

j_gene: TRBJ2-2
v_gene: TRBV5-1
abundance: NA
d_gene: TRBD1
CDR3aa: CASSFTGVRTRELFF
CDR3nt: TGCGCCAGCAGCTTTACAGGGGTTAGGACCAGGGAGCTGTTTTTT

j_gene: TRBJ1-1
v_gene: TRBV6-6
abundance: NA
d_gene: NA
CDR3aa: CASSYSELVTEAFF
CDR3nt: TGTGCCAGCAGTTACTCAGAGTTGGTGACTGAAGCTTTCTTT

j_gene: TRBJ1-1
v_gene: TRBV21-1
abundance: NA
d_gene: NA
CDR3aa: CASSKGCGQEELMNTEAFF
CDR3nt: TGTGCCAGCAGCAAAGGGTGTGGGCAGGAGGAACTAATGAACACTGAAGCTTTCTTT

j_gene: TRBJ2-1
v_gene: TRBV19
abundance: NA
d_gene: TRBD1
CDR3aa: CASSTRQGGLNEQFF
CDR3nt: TGTGCCAGTAGTACTCGACAGGGGGGGTTGAATGAGCAGTTCTTC

j_gene: TRBJ1-1
v_gene: TRBV6-5
abundance: NA
d_gene: NA
CDR3aa: CASSYSAGAGTEAFF
CDR3nt: TGTGCCAGCAGTTACTCGGCGGGGGCTGGCACTGAAGCTTTCTTT

j_gene: TRBJ2-7
v_gene: TRBV6-1
abundance: NA
d_gene: TRBD2
CDR3aa: CASSETSGASSYEQYF
CDR3nt: TGTGCCAGCAGTGAAACTAGCGGGGCGAGCTCCTACGAGCAGTACTTC

j_gene: TRBJ2-2
v_gene: TRBV6-6
abundance: NA
d_gene: TRBD1
CDR3aa: CASRAGQGRTGELFF
CDR3nt: TGTGCCAGCAGGGCAGGACAGGGAAGGACCGGGGAGCTGTTTTTT

j_gene: TRBJ2-1
v_gene: TRBV6-5
abundance: NA
d_gene: NA
CDR3aa: CASKLDTYNEQFF
CDR3nt: TGTGCCAGCAAACTTGACACATACAATGAGCAGTTCTTC

j_gene: TRBJ2-3
v_gene: TRBV6-1
abundance: NA
d_gene: NA
CDR3aa: CASVTPGTDTQYF
CDR3nt: TGTGCCAGCGTAACTCCTGGCACAGATACGCAGTATTTT

j_gene: TRBJ2-7
v_gene: TRBV5-6
abundance: NA
d_gene: NA
CDR3aa: CASGPWSSEEQYF
CDR3nt: TGTGCCAGCGGCCCATGGAGTAGCGAGGAGCAGTACTTC

j_gene: TRBJ2-3
v_gene: TRBV2
abundance: NA
d_gene: NA
CDR3aa: CARGGGTDTQYF
CDR3nt: TGTGCCAGAGGGGGTGGCACAGATACGCAGTATTTT

j_gene: TRBJ2-3
v_gene: TRBV7-3
abundance: NA
d_gene: TRBD2
CDR3aa: CASSRLAGGADTQYF
CDR3nt: TGTGCCAGCAGTCGACTAGCGGGGGGGGCGGATACGCAGTATTTT

j_gene: TRBJ1-3
v_gene: TRBV18
abundance: NA
d_gene: NA
CDR3aa: CASSPPGQRNTIYF
CDR3nt: TGTGCCAGCTCACCCCCGGGACAACGAAACACCATATATTTT

j_gene: TRBJ2-2
v_gene: TRBV7-9
abundance: NA
d_gene: TRBD1
CDR3aa: CASSLRQGGTGELFF
CDR3nt: TGTGCCAGCAGCCTCCGACAGGGTGGCACCGGGGAGCTGTTTTTT

j_gene: TRBJ1-4
v_gene: TRBV12-5
abundance: NA
d_gene: NA
CDR3aa: CASGPPGAGDEKLFF
CDR3nt: TGTGCTAGTGGTCCCCCGGGGGCGGGGGATGAAAAACTGTTTTTT

j_gene: TRBJ1-6
v_gene: TRBV6-5
abundance: few
d_gene: TRBD1
CDR3aa: CASSYSRPNRGSPLHF
CDR3nt: TGTGCCAGCAGTTACTCGCGCCCAAACAGGGGTTCACCCCTCCACTTT

j_gene: TRBJ2-7
v_gene: TRBV7-7
abundance: NA
d_gene: TRBD1
CDR3aa: CASSLGTDATYEQYF
CDR3nt: TGTGCTAGCAGCTTGGGGACAGATGCCACCTACGAGCAGTACTTC

j_gene: TRBJ2-5
v_gene: TRBV29-1
abundance: NA
d_gene: TRBD2
CDR3aa: CSGDAGGTQYF
CDR3nt: TGCAGCGGGGATGCGGGAGGGACCCAGTACTTC

j_gene: TRBJ1-2
v_gene: TRBV19
abundance: NA
d_gene: NA
CDR3aa: CASSGSDIKNYGYTF
CDR3nt: TGTGCCAGTAGTGGGTCAGACATAAAAAACTATGGCTACACCTTC

j_gene: TRBJ1-3
v_gene: TRBV18
abundance: once
d_gene: NA
CDR3aa: CASSPGSSGNTIYF
CDR3nt: TGTGCCAGCTCACCGGGGAGCTCTGGAAACACCATATATTTT

j_gene: TRBJ2-7
v_gene: TRBV5-5
abundance: NA
d_gene: NA
CDR3aa: CASSPIASSTYEQYF
CDR3nt: TGTGCCAGCAGCCCCATAGCTTCTTCTACCTACGAGCAGTACTTC

j_gene: TRBJ2-7
v_gene: TRBV5-1
abundance: NA
d_gene: NA
CDR3aa: CASSLQPSSYEQYF
CDR3nt: TGCGCCAGCAGCTTGCAACCCAGCTCCTACGAGCAGTACTTC

j_gene: TRBJ1-3
v_gene: TRBV5-1
abundance: NA
d_gene: TRBD1
CDR3aa: CASSYGTGSGNTIYF
CDR3nt: TGCGCCAGCAGCTACGGGACAGGCTCTGGAAACACCATATATTTT

j_gene: TRBJ2-7
v_gene: TRBV5-1
abundance: NA
d_gene: NA
CDR3aa: CASSLAGVTYEQYF
CDR3nt: TGCGCCAGCAGCTTGGCGGGGGTTACCTACGAGCAGTACTTC

j_gene: TRBJ1-3
v_gene: TRBV14
abundance: NA
d_gene: TRBD1
CDR3aa: CASSPIEGARGNTIYF
CDR3nt: TGTGCCAGCAGCCCCATCGAGGGGGCAAGGGGAAACACCATATATTTT

j_gene: TRBJ2-1
v_gene: TRBV27
abundance: NA
d_gene: NA
CDR3aa: CASSYQVDGNEQFF
CDR3nt: TGTGCCAGCAGTTACCAGGTAGATGGCAATGAGCAGTTCTTC

j_gene: TRBJ1-3
v_gene: TRBV10-1
abundance: NA
d_gene: NA
CDR3aa: CASSAGISGNTIYF
CDR3nt: TGCGCCAGCAGTGCCGGGATCTCTGGAAACACCATATATTTT

j_gene: TRBJ2-7
v_gene: TRBV19
abundance: NA
d_gene: NA
CDR3aa: CASSIGRAVYEQYF
CDR3nt: TGTGCCAGTAGTATCGGCAGGGCGGTTTACGAGCAGTACTTC

j_gene: TRBJ2-5
v_gene: TRBV7-9
abundance: NA
d_gene: NA
CDR3aa: CASSTPLTAQETQYF
CDR3nt: TGTGCCAGCAGCACCCCGTTGACAGCACAAGAGACCCAGTACTTC

j_gene: TRBJ1-1
v_gene: TRBV5-1
abundance: NA
d_gene: NA
CDR3aa: CASSFRSGLNTEAFF
CDR3nt: TGCGCCAGCAGCTTTCGGTCAGGGTTGAACACTGAAGCTTTCTTT

j_gene: TRBJ1-1
v_gene: TRBV29-1
abundance: NA
d_gene: NA
CDR3aa: CSVARGTEAFF
CDR3nt: TGCAGCGTAGCACGCGGCACTGAAGCTTTCTTT

j_gene: TRBJ1-5
v_gene: TRBV5-8
abundance: NA
d_gene: NA
CDR3aa: CASSLVRNIQPQHF
CDR3nt: TGTGCCAGCAGCTTGGTCAGGAATATTCAGCCCCAGCATTTT

j_gene: TRBJ1-2
v_gene: TRBV18
abundance: NA
d_gene: NA
CDR3aa: CASSPDMSNYGYTF
CDR3nt: TGTGCCAGCTCCCCAGACATGTCTAACTATGGCTACACCTTC

j_gene: TRBJ1-1
v_gene: TRBV29-1
abundance: NA
d_gene: NA
CDR3aa: CSVQGRAEAFF
CDR3nt: TGCAGCGTCCAGGGGAGGGCTGAAGCTTTCTTT

j_gene: TRBJ1-3
v_gene: TRBV18
abundance: once
d_gene: NA
CDR3aa: CASSPLSGTGRGNTIYF
CDR3nt: TGTGCCAGCTCACCCCTCTCCGGAACAGGGCGTGGAAACACCATATATTTT

j_gene: TRBJ2-5
v_gene: TRBV25-1
abundance: NA
d_gene: TRBD1
CDR3aa: CASSEGQGWWETQYF
CDR3nt: TGTGCCAGCAGCGAGGGACAGGGGTGGTGGGAGACCCAGTACTTC

j_gene: TRBJ2-1
v_gene: TRBV27
abundance: NA
d_gene: NA
CDR3aa: CASSATAAEQFF
CDR3nt: TGTGCCAGCAGCGCCACAGCCGCGGAGCAGTTCTTC

j_gene: TRBJ1-6
v_gene: TRBV5-1
abundance: NA
d_gene: NA
CDR3aa: CASSPGPGNSPLHF
CDR3nt: TGCGCCAGCAGCCCTGGACCAGGGAATTCACCCCTCCACTTT

j_gene: TRBJ2-3
v_gene: TRBV14
abundance: NA
d_gene: NA
CDR3aa: CASSQQGIKPTDTQYF
CDR3nt: TGTGCCAGCAGCCAACAGGGCATAAAACCCACAGATACGCAGTATTTT

j_gene: TRBJ2-1
v_gene: TRBV5-6
abundance: NA
d_gene: NA
CDR3aa: CASSLEGGSPTDNEQFF
CDR3nt: TGTGCCAGCAGCTTGGAGGGGGGGTCGCCTACCGACAATGAGCAGTTCTTC

j_gene: TRBJ2-3
v_gene: TRBV5-1
abundance: NA
d_gene: TRBD2
CDR3aa: CASSGTSGGVDTQYF
CDR3nt: TGCGCCAGCAGCGGAACTAGCGGGGGGGTAGATACGCAGTATTTT